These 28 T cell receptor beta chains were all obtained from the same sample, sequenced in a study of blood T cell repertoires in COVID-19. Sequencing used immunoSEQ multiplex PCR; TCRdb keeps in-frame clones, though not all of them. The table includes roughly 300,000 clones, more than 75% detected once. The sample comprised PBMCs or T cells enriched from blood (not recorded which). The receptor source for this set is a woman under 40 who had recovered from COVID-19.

The CDR3 here is CSASPPRMNTEAFF. The DNA of the CDR3 is TGCAGTGCTAGTCCGCCCAGAATGAACACTGAAGCTTTCTTT. The rearrangement uses TRBV20-1 and TRBJ1-1; D unclear. Germline assignment: CDR1 DFQATT and CDR2 SNEGSKA (reference sequence). The germline V and J ends were trimmed by 3 bases and 0 bases, with 11 bases remaining between them. The CDR3 contains 14 residues.

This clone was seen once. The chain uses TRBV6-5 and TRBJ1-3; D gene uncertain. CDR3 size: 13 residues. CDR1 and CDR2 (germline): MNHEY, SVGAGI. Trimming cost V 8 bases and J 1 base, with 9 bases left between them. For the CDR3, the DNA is TGTGCCAGCCGACGGGGATCTGGAAACACCATATATTTT. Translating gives CASRRGSGNTIYF.

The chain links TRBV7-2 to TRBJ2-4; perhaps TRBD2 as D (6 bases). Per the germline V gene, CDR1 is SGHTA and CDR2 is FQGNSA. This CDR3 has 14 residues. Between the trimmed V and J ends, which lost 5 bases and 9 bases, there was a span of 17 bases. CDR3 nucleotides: TGTGCCAGCAGCGACTGGGGGGATTTGAGCATTCAGTACTTC. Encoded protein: CASSDWGDLSIQYF. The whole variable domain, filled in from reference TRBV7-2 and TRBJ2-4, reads GAGVSQSPSNKVTEKGKDVELRCDPISGHTALYWYRQSLGQGLEFLIYFQGNSAPDKSGLPSDRFSAERTGGSVSTLTIQRTQQEDSAVYLCASSDWGDLSIQYFGAGTRLSVL.

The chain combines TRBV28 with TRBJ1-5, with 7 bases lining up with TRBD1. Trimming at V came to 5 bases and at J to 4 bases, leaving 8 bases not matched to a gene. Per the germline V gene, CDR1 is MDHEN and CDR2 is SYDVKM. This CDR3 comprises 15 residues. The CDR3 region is CASSLTGEGNQPQHF. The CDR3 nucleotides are TGTGCCAGCAGTCTAACAGGGGAAGGGAATCAGCCCCAGCATTTT.

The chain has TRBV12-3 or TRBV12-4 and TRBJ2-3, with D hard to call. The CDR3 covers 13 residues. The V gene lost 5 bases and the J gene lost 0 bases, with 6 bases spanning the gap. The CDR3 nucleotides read TGTGCCAGCAGTACTTCTAGCACAGATACGCAGTATTTT. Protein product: CASSTSSTDTQYF.

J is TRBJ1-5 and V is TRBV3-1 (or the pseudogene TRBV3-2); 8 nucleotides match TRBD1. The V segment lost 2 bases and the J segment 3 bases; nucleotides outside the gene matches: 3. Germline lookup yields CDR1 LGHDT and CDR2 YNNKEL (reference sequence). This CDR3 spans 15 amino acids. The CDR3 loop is CASSQQDRANQPQHF. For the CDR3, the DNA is TGTGCCAGCAGCCAACAGGACAGGGCCAATCAGCCCCAGCATTTT.

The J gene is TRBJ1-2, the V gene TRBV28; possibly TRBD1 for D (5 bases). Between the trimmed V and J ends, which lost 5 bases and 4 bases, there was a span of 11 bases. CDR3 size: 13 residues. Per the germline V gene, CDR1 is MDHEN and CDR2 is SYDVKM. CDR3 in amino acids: CASSSSGAYGYTF. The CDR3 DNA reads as TGTGCCAGCAGTAGTAGTGGGGCCTATGGCTACACCTTC.

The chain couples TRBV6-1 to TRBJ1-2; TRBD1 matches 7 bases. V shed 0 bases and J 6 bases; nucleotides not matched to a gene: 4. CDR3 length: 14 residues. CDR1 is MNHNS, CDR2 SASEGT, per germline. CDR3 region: CASSEAQGFDGYTF. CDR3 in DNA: TGTGCCAGCAGTGAAGCACAGGGGTTCGATGGCTACACCTTC.

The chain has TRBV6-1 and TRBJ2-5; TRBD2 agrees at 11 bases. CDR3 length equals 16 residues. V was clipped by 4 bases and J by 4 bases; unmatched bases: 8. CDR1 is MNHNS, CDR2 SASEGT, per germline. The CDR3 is CASSVYSGGAGETQYF. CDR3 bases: TGTGCCAGCAGTGTATATAGCGGGGGGGCCGGAGAGACCCAGTACTTC.

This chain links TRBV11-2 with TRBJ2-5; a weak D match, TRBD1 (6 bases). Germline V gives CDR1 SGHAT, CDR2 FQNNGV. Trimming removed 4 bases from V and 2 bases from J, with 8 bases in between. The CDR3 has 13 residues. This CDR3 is CASSSGQQETQYF. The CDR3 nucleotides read TGTGCCAGCAGCTCAGGACAGCAAGAGACCCAGTACTTC.

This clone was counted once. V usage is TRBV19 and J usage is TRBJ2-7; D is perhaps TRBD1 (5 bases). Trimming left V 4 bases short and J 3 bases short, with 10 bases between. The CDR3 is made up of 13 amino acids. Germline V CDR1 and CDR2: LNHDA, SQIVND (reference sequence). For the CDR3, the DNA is TGTGCCAGTAGTAGTCAGGGAAGCTACGAGCAGTACTTC. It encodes CASSSQGSYEQYF.

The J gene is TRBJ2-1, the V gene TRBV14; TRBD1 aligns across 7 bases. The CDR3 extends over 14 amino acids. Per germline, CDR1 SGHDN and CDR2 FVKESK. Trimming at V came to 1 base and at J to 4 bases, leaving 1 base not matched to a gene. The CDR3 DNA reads TGTGCCAGCAGCCAAGTGGGACAGTACAATGAGCAGTTCTTC. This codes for CASSQVGQYNEQFF.

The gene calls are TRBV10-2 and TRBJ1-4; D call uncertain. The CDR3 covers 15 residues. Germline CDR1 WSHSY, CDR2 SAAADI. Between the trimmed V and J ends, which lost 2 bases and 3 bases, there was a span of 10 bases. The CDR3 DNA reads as TGCGCCAGCAGTGAGGAGTTTTTCCCTAATGAAAAACTGTTTTTT. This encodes CASSEEFFPNEKLFF.

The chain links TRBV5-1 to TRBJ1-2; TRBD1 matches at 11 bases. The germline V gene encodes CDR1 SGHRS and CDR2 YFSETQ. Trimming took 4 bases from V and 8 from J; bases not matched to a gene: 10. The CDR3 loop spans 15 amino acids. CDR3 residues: CASSNQGQGAQGYTF. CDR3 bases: TGCGCCAGCAGCAACCAAGGACAGGGGGCGCAAGGCTACACCTTC.

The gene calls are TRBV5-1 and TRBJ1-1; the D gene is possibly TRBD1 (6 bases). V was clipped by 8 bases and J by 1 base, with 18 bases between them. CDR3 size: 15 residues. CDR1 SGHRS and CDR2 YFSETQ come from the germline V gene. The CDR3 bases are TGCGCCAGAAGGTGGCGGGGGCAATCGAACACTGAAGCTTTCTTT. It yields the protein CARRWRGQSNTEAFF.

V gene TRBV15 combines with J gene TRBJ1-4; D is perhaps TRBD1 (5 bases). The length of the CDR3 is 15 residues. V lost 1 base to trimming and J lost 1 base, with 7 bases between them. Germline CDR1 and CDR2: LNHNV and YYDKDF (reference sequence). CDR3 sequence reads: CATSRAGVTNEKLFF. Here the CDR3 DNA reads TGTGCCACCAGCAGAGCGGGGGTAACTAATGAAAAACTGTTTTTT.

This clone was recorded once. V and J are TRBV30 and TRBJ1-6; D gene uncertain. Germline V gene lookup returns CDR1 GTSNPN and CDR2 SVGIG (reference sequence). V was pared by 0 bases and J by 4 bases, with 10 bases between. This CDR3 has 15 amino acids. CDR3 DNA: TGTGCCTGGAGTGTGTCCATTAGATATAATTCACCCCTCCACTTT. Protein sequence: CAWSVSIRYNSPLHF. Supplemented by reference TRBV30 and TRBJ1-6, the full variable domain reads SQTIHQWPATLVQPVGSPLSLECTVEGTSNPNLYWYRQAAGRGLQLLFYSVGIGQISSEVPQNLSASRPQDRQFILSSKKLLLSDSGFYLCAWSVSIRYNSPLHFGNGTRLTVT.

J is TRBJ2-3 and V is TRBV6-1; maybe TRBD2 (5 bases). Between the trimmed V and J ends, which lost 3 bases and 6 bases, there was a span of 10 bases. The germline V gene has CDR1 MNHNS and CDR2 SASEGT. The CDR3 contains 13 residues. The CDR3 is CASSEGALDTQYF. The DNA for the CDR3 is TGTGCCAGCAGTGAGGGAGCCCTTGATACGCAGTATTTT.

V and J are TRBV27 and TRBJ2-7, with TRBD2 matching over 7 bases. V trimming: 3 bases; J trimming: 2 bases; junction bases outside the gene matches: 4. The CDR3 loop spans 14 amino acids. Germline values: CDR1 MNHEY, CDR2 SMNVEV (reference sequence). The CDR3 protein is CASSLSGLTYEQYF. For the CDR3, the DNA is TGTGCCAGCAGTTTGTCGGGACTAACCTACGAGCAGTACTTC.

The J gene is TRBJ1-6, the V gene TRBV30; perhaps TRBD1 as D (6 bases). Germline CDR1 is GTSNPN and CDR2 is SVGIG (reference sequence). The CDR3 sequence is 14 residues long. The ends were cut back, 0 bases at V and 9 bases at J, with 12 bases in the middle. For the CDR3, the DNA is TGTGCCTGGAGTGTAGCAGGGGATGGTTCACCCCTCCACTTT. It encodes CAWSVAGDGSPLHF.

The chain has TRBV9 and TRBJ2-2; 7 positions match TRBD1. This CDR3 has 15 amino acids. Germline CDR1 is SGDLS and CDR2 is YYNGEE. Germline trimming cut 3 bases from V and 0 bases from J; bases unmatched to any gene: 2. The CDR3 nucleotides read TGTGCCAGCAGCGGGGGGACAGCGAACACCGGGGAGCTGTTTTTT. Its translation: CASSGGTANTGELFF.

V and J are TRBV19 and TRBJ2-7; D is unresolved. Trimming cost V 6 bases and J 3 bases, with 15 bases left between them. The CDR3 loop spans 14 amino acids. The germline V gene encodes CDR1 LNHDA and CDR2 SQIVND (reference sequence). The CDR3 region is CASRPQSSGYEQYF. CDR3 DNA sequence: TGTGCCAGTAGACCCCAATCCTCCGGCTACGAGCAGTACTTC.

CDR3 nucleotide sequence: TGTGCCAGCAGCGCCGGGGTGGGATTCGCAGAGACCCAGTACTTC. The encoded protein is CASSAGVGFAETQYF. The J gene is TRBJ2-5, the V gene TRBV7-9; D is possibly TRBD2 (5 bases). Trimming removed 5 bases at V and 4 bases at J, with 17 bases between. This CDR3 contains 15 residues. CDR1 is SEHNR, CDR2 FQNEAQ, per germline (reference sequence).

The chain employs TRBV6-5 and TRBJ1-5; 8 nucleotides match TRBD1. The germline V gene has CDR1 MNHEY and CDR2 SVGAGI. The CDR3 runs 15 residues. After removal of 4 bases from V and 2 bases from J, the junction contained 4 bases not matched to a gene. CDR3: CASSSDRAGNQPQHF. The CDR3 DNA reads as TGTGCCAGCAGTTCGGACAGGGCGGGCAATCAGCCCCAGCATTTT.

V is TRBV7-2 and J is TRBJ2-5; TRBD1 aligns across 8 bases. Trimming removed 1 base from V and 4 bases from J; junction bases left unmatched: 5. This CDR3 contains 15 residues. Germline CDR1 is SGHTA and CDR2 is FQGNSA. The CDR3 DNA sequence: TGTGCCAGCAGCTTAGGTGACAGGGGCCCAGAGACCCAGTACTTC. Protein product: CASSLGDRGPETQYF.

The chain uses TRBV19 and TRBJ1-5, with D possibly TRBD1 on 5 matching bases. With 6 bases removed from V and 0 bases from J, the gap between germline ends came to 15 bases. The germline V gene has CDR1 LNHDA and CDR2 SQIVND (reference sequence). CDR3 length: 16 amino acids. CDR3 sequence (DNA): TGTGCCAGTAGACAAACCGCAGGGTATAGCAATCAGCCCCAGCATTTT. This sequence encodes CASRQTAGYSNQPQHF.

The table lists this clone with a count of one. CDR3 in DNA: TGTGCTAGTGGACAGGGGGCGGTTTATAATTCACCCCTCCACTTT. This translates into CASGQGAVYNSPLHF. The chain recombines TRBV12-5 with TRBJ1-6; 9 bases are a match to TRBD1. From germline, CDR1 is LGHNT and CDR2 FRNRAP. Trimming cost V 6 bases and J 4 bases; bases outside gene matches: 4. This CDR3 has 15 residues. Full variable domain (rest looked up from reference TRBV12-5 and TRBJ1-6): DARVTQTPRHKVTEMGQEVTMRCQPILGHNTVFWYRQTMMQGLELLAYFRNRAPLDDSGMPKDRFSAEMPDATLATLKIQPSEPRDSAVYFCASGQGAVYNSPLHFGNGTRLTVT.

Here the CDR3 reads CASSTFTSEETQYF. As DNA, the CDR3 is TGTGCCAGCAGCACCTTCACTAGCGAGGAGACCCAGTACTTC. The rearrangement joins TRBV7-2 to TRBJ2-5; 7 positions agree with TRBD2. Germline trimming cut 5 bases from V and 5 bases from J; bases unmatched to any gene: 8. The CDR3 has 14 amino acids. Germline assignment: CDR1 SGHTA and CDR2 FQGNSA.